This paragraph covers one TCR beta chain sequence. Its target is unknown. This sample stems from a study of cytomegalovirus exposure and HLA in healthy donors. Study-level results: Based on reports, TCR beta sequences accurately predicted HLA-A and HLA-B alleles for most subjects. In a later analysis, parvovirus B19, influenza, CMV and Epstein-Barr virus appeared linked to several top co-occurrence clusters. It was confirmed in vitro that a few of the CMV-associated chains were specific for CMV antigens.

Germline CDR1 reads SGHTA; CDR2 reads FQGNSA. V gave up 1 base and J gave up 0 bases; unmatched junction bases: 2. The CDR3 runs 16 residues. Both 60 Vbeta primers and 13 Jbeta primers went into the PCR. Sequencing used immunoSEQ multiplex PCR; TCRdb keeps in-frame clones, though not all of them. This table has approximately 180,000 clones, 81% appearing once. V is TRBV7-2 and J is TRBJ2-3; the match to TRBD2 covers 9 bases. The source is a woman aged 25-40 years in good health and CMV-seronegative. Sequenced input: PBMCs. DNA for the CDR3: TGTGCCAGCAGCTTAGGTAGCGGGGGAAGCACAGATACGCAGTATTTT. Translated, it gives CASSLGSGGSTDTQYF.